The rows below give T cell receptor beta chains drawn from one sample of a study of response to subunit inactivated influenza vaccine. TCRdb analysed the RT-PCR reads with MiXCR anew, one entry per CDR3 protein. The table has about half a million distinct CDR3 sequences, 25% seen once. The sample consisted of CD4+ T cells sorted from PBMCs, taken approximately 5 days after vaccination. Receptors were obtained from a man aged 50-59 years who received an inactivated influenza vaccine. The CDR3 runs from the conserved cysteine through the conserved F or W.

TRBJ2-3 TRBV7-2 CASSPPRGRATDTQYF
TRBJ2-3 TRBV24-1 CATSVASGTDTQYF
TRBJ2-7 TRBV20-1 CSAPSQGLYEQYF
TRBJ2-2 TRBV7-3 CASSLTSATGELFF
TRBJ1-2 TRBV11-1 CASSLAPGQGGEGYGYTF
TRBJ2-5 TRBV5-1 CASSFQGTETQYF
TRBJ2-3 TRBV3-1 CASSHSGPDTQYF
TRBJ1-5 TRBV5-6 CASSTRDGYYSNQPQHF
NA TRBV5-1 CASSEGPSYYEQFF
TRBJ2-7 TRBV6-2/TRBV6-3 CASSRGQGDYEQYF
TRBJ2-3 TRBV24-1 CATSDLRGTSSTDTQYF
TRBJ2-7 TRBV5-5 CASSLEWNSYEQYF
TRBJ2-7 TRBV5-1 CASSRAASGGVGEQYF
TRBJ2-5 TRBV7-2 CASSLVRRETQYF
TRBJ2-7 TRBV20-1 CSARDRVHYEQYF
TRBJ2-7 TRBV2 CASRRAINSYEQYF
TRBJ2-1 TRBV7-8 CASSFSGRVSYNEQFF
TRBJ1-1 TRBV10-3 CAISDNSGSNTEAFF
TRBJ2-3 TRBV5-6 CASSLVVGGRGGSTDTQYF
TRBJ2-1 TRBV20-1 CSARWSSGGRNEQFF
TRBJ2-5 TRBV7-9 CASSFETLSQTQYF
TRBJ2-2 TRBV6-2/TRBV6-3 CASKPKSGGYTGELFF
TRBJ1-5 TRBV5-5 CASSLGTGFLSNQPQHF
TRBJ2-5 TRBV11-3 CASSPRPFGTQYF
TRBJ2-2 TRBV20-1 CSAVVGGSGELFF
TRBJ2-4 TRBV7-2 CASSLDSGAFKNIQYF
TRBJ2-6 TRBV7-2 CASSFRGANVLTF
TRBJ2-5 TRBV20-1 CSASRTGDFQETQYF
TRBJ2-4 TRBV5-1 CASSPKPGDSDIQYF
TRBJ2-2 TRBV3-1 CASSQGTTMGGELFF
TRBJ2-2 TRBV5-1 CASSLDGRGELFF
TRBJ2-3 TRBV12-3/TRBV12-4 CASSWRLAGPFTDTQYF
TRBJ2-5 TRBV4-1 CASSQGIRETQYF
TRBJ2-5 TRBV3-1 CASSPTGETQYF
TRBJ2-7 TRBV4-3 CASSEWTSGVQRYF
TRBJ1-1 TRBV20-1 CSARVDRGLVYTEAFF
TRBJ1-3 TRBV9 CASSYEPQGGNTIYF
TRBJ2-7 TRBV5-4 CASSQQGVASEQYF
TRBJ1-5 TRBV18 CASSPKPTQPQHF
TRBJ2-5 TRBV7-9 CASSLGPAGALKTQYF
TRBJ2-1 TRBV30 CAWRSRGSWEQFF
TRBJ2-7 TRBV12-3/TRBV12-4 CASSFGGTGTYEQYF
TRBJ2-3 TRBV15 CATSRHSGLAERDTQYF
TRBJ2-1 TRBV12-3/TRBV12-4 CASSGLAGGRGQFF
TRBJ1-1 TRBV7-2 CASSLHTVRITEAFF
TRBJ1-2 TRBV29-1 CSVDSLEGYTF
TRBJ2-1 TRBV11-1 CASSGFGLREGPYNEQFF
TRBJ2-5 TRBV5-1 CASSLSGRETQYF
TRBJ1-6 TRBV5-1 CASSLSGVGYNSPLHF
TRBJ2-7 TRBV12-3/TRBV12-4 CASQDRGSYEQYF
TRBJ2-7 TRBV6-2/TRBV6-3 CASKHDRGSPWEQYF
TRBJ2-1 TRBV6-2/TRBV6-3 CASGPQGPGATYNEQFF
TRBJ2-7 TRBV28 CASTQRDRGYEQYF